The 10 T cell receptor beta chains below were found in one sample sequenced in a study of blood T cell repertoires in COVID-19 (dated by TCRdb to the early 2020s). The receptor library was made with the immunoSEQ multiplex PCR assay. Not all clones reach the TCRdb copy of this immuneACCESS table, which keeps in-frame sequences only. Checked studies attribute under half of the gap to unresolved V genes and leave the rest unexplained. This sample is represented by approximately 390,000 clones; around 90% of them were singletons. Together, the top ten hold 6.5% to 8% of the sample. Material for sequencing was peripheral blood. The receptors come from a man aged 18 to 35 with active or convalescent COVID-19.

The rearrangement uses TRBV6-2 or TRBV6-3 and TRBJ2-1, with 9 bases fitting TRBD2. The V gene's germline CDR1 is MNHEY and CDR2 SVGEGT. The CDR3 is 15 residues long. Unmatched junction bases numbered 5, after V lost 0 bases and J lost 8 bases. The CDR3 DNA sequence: TGTGCCAGCAGTTACTCGGCGGGAGGGTCCTATGAGCAGTTCTTC. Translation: CASSYSAGGSYEQFF.

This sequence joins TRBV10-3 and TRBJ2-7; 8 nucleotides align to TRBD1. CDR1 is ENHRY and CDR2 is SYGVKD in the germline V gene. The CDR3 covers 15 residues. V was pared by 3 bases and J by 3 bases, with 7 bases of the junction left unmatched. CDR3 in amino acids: CAISDVWTGIYEQYF. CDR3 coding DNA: TGTGCCATCAGTGATGTGTGGACAGGGATCTACGAGCAGTACTTC.

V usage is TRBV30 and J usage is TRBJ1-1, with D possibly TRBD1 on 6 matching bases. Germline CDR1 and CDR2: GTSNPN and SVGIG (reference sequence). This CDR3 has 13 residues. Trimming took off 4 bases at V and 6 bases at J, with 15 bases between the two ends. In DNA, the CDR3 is TGTGCCTGGACGTCGGACAGCGGAGCTGAAGCTTTCTTT. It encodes CAWTSDSGAEAFF.

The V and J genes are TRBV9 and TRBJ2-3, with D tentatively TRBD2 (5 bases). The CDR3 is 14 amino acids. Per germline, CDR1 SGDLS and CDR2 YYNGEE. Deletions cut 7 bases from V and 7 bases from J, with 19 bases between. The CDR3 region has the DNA TGTGCCAGCTGTCCCGGACTGGAACGAAATACGCAGTATTTT. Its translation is CASCPGLERNTQYF.

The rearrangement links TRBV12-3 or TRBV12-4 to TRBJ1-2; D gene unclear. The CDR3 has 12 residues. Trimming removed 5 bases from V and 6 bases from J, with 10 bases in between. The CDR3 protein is CASSPYIDGYTF. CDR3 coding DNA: TGTGCCAGCAGTCCCTATATTGATGGCTACACCTTC.

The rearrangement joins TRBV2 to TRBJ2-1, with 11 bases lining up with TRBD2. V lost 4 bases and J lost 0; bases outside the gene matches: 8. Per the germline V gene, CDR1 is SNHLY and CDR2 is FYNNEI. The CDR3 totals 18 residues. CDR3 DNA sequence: TGTGCCAGCAGTGGTGGGCTAGCGGGAGGCCTCTCCTACAATGAGCAGTTCTTC. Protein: CASSGGLAGGLSYNEQFF.

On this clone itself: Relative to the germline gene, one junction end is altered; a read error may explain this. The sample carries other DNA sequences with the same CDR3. CDR3 sequence (DNA): TGTGCCAGTAGGCCCAGGGAGGAGGGGACTTACGAGCAGTACTTT. Translating gives CASRPREEGTYEQYF. The genes are TRBV19 and TRBJ2-7, with D tentatively TRBD2 (6 bases). The CDR3 totals 15 residues. Germline CDR1 LNHDA, CDR2 SQIVND (reference sequence).

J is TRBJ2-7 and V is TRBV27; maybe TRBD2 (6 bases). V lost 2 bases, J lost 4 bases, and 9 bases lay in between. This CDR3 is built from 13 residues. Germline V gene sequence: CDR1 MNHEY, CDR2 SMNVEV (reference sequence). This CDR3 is CASSLRGNYEQYF. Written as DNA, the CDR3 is TGTGCCAGCAGTTTACGGGGGAATTACGAGCAGTACTTC.

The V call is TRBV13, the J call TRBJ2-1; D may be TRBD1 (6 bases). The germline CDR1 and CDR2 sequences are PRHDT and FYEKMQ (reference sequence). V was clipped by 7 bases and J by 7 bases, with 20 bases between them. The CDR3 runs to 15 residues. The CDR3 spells CASTSFWTERNEQFF. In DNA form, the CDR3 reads TGTGCCAGCACCTCTTTCTGGACAGAAAGGAATGAGCAGTTCTTC.

The CDR3 DNA sequence: TGTGCCAGTAGTACCGACCGGCCGTATTCCGGGGGCTACACCTTC. Encoded protein: CASSTDRPYSGGYTF. The chain combines TRBV19 with TRBJ1-2; D is unresolved. The germline V gene has CDR1 LNHDA and CDR2 SQIVND (reference sequence). This CDR3 is 15 amino acids long. V was pared by 4 bases and J by 8 bases, with 20 bases between.